The next 20 T cell receptor beta chains were all read from a single sample in a study of CD8 T cells in Susac syndrome. RNA, at roughly 0.45 to 1 ug, was reverse transcribed with random hexamers. TCRdb processed the immunoSEQ multiplex PCR reads anew with MiXCR; each CDR3 protein has one entry. This sample yields some 150,000 distinct CDR3 sequences, of which nearly 97% are seen a single time; 0.14% to 0.15% belongs to the top ten. Sequenced sample: CD8+ T cells from PBMCs. The receptors here all came from a human donor with multiple sclerosis.

This clonotype was observed a single time. This CDR3 is CASSDHLGGVVTEAFF. Written as DNA, the CDR3 is TGTGCCAGCAGTGACCATCTAGGGGGGGTGGTCACTGAAGCTTTCTTT. The chain uses TRBV25-1 and TRBJ1-1; D is possibly TRBD1 (6 bases). V lost 3 bases and J lost 4, with 18 bases in between. Per germline, CDR1 MGHDK and CDR2 SYGVNS. This CDR3 is 16 amino acids long. Using reference TRBV25-1 and TRBJ1-1 for the parts outside the CDR3, the full variable domain is EADIYQTPRYLVIGTGKKITLECSQTMGHDKMYWYQQDPGMELHLIHYSYGVNSTEKGDLSSESTVSRIRTEHFPLTLESARPSHTSQYLCASSDHLGGVVTEAFFGQGTRLTVV.

The chain couples TRBV7-2 to TRBJ1-1; D not resolved. Germline CDR1 reads SGHTA; CDR2 reads FQGNSA. This CDR3 region has 11 residues. Trimming left V 5 bases short and J 6 bases short, with 7 bases between. CDR3 residues: CASSGGAEAFF. The DNA for the CDR3 is TGTGCCAGCAGCGGCGGGGCTGAAGCTTTCTTT.

This rearrangement joins TRBV27 to TRBJ2-7; D is ambiguous. The CDR3 length is 11 residues. The V gene's germline CDR1 is MNHEY and CDR2 SMNVEV (reference sequence). The germline V and J ends were trimmed by 5 bases and 7 bases, with 9 bases remaining between them. The DNA of the CDR3 is TGTGCCAGCAGTCCAGACGAGGAGCAGTACGTC. It codes for CASSPDEEQYV.

The chain is built from TRBV3-1 and TRBJ2-5, with D hard to call. V gave up 3 bases and J gave up 5 bases, with 7 bases separating them. The germline CDR1 and CDR2 sequences are LGHDT and YNNKEL (reference sequence). This CDR3 spans 12 amino acids. The CDR3 region has the DNA TGTGCCAGCAGCCATTTGGCTGAGACCCAGTACTTC. Translation: CASSHLAETQYF.

The V and J genes are TRBV11-2 and TRBJ2-7; D gene unclear. Germline V lookup: CDR1 SGHAT, CDR2 FQNNGV. CDR3 length: 13 amino acids. Trimming left V 8 bases short and J 0 bases short, with 11 bases between. CDR3: CASRHPGSYEQYV. For the CDR3, the DNA is TGTGCCAGCCGCCATCCCGGCTCCTACGAGCAGTACGTC.

The V call is TRBV11-1, the J call TRBJ2-1, with 7 bases lining up with TRBD1. CDR1 and CDR2 from the germline V gene are SGHAT and FQDESV (reference sequence). Unmatched junction bases numbered 7, after V lost 2 bases and J lost 6 bases. This CDR3 spans 15 amino acids. The CDR3 nucleotides are TGTGCCAGCAGCTTATCAGCAGGGACAGTCAATGAGCAGTTCTTC. It encodes CASSLSAGTVNEQFF.

This chain links TRBV30 with TRBJ1-5; 8 positions agree with TRBD1. The CDR3 length is 14 residues. V lost 5 bases to trimming and J lost 6 bases; unmatched junction nucleotides: 9. From germline, CDR1 is GTSNPN and CDR2 SVGIG (reference sequence). CDR3 DNA sequence: TGTGCCTGGTCCGAAGACAGGGGCGGTCAGCCCCAGCATTTT. Translated: CAWSEDRGGQPQHF.

The chain joins TRBV30 to TRBJ1-2; possibly TRBD1 for D (6 bases). Germline CDR1 GTSNPN, CDR2 SVGIG (reference sequence). There are 11 residues in the CDR3. Between the trimmed V and J ends, which lost 1 base and 8 bases, there was a span of 8 bases. The CDR3 DNA is TGTGCCTGGAGTGAACAGGGAGGCTACACCTTC. Its translation is CAWSEQGGYTF.

This chain uses TRBV4-1 with TRBJ2-1, with a tentative D call TRBD2 (6 bases). Trimming removed 4 bases from V and 10 bases from J, with 17 bases in between. From germline, CDR1 is MGHRA and CDR2 YSYEKL. This CDR3 has 14 amino acids. CDR3 in DNA: TGCGCCAGCAGCCCCCGGGAGCCCGTGGGGGAGCAGTTCTTC. Amino acids: CASSPREPVGEQFF.

This clonotype was detected once. This chain joins TRBV6-6 and TRBJ1-6; the match to TRBD1 covers 9 bases. J was trimmed by 13 bases and V by 5 bases; bases with no gene match: 9. CDR1 and CDR2 from the germline V gene are MNHNY and SVGAGI (reference sequence). There are 14 residues in the CDR3. This CDR3 reads CASSPGQGPFPLHF. The CDR3 DNA reads TGTGCCAGCAGTCCGGGACAGGGCCCTTTTCCCCTCCACTTT.

This chain connects TRBV5-1 to TRBJ2-3; D gene uncertain. From germline, CDR1 is SGHRS and CDR2 YFSETQ. The CDR3 is made up of 15 amino acids. Trimming pared 6 bases from V and 2 bases from J, leaving 16 bases between. The CDR3 loop is CASKQTVRFTDTQYF. The CDR3, as DNA: TGCGCCAGCAAACAAACCGTTAGATTCACAGATACGCAGTATTTT. Combining the CDR3 with reference TRBV5-1 and TRBJ2-3 gives the whole variable domain KAGVTQTPRYLIKTRGQQVTLSCSPISGHRSVSWYQQTPGQGLQFLFEYFSETQRNKGNFPGRFSGRQFSNSRSEMNVSTLELGDSALYLCASKQTVRFTDTQYFGPGTRLTVL.

The chain recombines TRBV9 with TRBJ1-1; a weak D match, TRBD1 (6 bases). V lost 3 bases and J lost 4, with 13 bases in between. CDR3 length: 14 residues. Germline V CDR1 and CDR2: SGDLS, YYNGEE. The CDR3 bases are TGTGCCAGCAGCGCCCCAGGGGAACGCACTGAAGCTTTCTTT. Translated: CASSAPGERTEAFF.

The chain joins TRBV5-1 to TRBJ2-1; 9 nucleotides align to TRBD1. CDR1 and CDR2 (germline): SGHRS, YFSETQ. This CDR3 contains 16 residues. Trimming took 0 bases from V and 6 from J; bases not matched to a gene: 7. CDR3 residues: CASSLAGQGLANEQFF. CDR3 bases: TGCGCCAGCAGCTTGGCCGGACAGGGGCTTGCCAATGAGCAGTTCTTC.

V is TRBV27 and J is TRBJ2-7, with 10 bases identical to TRBD1. The junction had 3 bases not matched to a gene; V was cut back by 5 bases and J by 2 bases. The germline CDR1 and CDR2 sequences are MNHEY and SMNVEV (reference sequence). The CDR3 is made up of 14 amino acids. CDR3 in amino acids: CASSTGQGAYEQYF. The CDR3 region has the DNA TGTGCCAGCAGTACTGGACAGGGGGCCTACGAGCAGTACTTC.

This clonotype came up once. The chain joins TRBV30 to TRBJ2-1; D might be TRBD1 (6 bases). V lost 4 bases and J 10 bases, leaving 14 bases between the germline ends. This CDR3 has 12 residues. Per the germline V gene, CDR1 is GTSNPN and CDR2 is SVGIG (reference sequence). The CDR3 sequence is CAWMNRAREQFF. The CDR3 region has the DNA TGTGCCTGGATGAACAGGGCCCGCGAGCAGTTCTTC.

The genes are TRBV29-1 and TRBJ2-7, with 9 positions matching TRBD2. The J segment lost 3 bases and the V segment lost 2 bases, leaving 8 bases of the junction unmatched. Germline V gene sequence: CDR1 SQVTM, CDR2 ANQGSEA. The CDR3 contains 15 residues. CDR3: CSVEKAGGPHYEQYF. As DNA, the CDR3 is TGCAGCGTTGAAAAAGCGGGGGGACCTCACTACGAGCAGTACTTC.

This rearrangement joins TRBV9 to TRBJ1-1; TRBD1 is a possible D gene (6 bases). CDR1 is SGDLS and CDR2 is YYNGEE in the germline V gene. The CDR3 length is 14 residues. Between the trimmed V and J ends, which lost 4 bases and 3 bases, there was a span of 13 bases. CDR3 loop: CASSFGQTHTEAFF. CDR3 bases: TGTGCCAGCAGCTTCGGACAGACTCACACTGAAGCTTTCTTT.

This sequence joins TRBV11-3 and TRBJ2-5; D may be TRBD1 (6 bases). CDR1 and CDR2 from the germline V gene are SGHNT and YENEEA. The CDR3 runs 13 residues. V was trimmed by 5 bases and J by 2 bases, leaving 9 bases between them. CDR3 region: CASSARGQETQYF. The CDR3 DNA is TGTGCCAGCAGCGCTAGGGGGCAAGAGACCCAGTACTTC.

The chain employs TRBV7-8 and TRBJ2-1; no reliable D call. Germline V gives CDR1 SGHVS, CDR2 FQNEAQ. The CDR3 is 13 amino acids. Trimming removed 2 bases at V and 5 bases at J, with 7 bases between. CDR3 loop: CASSLYSHNEQFF. CDR3 bases: TGTGCCAGCAGCTTATACAGCCACAATGAGCAGTTCTTC.

The chain has TRBV27 and TRBJ2-2; no definite D call. CDR1 is MNHEY and CDR2 is SMNVEV in the germline V gene (reference sequence). Trimming removed 5 bases from V and 4 bases from J, with 8 bases in between. This CDR3 contains 13 residues. CDR3 protein: CASSAQSTGELFF. CDR3 coding DNA: TGTGCCAGCAGTGCCCAGAGCACCGGGGAGCTGTTTTTT.